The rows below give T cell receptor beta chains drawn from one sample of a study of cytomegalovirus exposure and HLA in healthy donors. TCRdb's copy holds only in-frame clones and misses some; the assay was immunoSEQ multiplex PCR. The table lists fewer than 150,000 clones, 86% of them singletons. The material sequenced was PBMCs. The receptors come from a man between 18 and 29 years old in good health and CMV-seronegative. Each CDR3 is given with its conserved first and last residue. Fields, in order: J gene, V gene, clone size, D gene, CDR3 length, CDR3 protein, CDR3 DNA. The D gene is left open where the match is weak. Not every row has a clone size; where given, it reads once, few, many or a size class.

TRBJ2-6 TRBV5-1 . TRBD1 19 CASSFLGPQGPGGANVLTF TGCGCCAGCAGCTTTTTGGGTCCACAGGGGCCCGGCGGGGCCAACGTCCTGACTTTC
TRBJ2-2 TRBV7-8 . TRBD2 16 CASSLTSGVNTGELFF TGTGCCAGCAGCTTAACTAGCGGGGTTAACACCGGGGAGCTGTTTTTT
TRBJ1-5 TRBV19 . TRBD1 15 CASSIGTVSNQPQHF TGTGCCAGTAGTATTGGGACAGTTAGCAATCAGCCCCAGCATTTT
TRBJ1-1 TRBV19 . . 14 CASRPGVFLDEAFF TGTGCCAGCCGTCCCGGTGTGTTTCTTGATGAAGCTTTCTTT
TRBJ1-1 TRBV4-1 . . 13 CASSQVTGTEAFF TGCGCCAGCAGCCAAGTCACAGGCACTGAAGCTTTCTTT
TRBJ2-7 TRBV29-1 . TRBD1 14 CSVLDRGTPYEQYF TGCAGCGTTTTGGACAGGGGGACCCCTTACGAGCAGTACTTC
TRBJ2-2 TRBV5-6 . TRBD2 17 CASSSRTSGPNTGELFF TGTGCCAGCAGCTCGAGGACTAGCGGACCTAACACCGGGGAGCTGTTTTTT
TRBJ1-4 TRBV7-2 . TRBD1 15 CASSTLGQEGEKLFF TGTGCCAGCAGCACCCTAGGACAGGAGGGTGAAAAACTGTTTTTT
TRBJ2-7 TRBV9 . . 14 CASSVSGAEGEQYF TGTGCCAGCAGCGTATCCGGGGCGGAGGGCGAGCAGTACTTC
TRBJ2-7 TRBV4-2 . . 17 CASSQGARSISTYEQYF TGTGCCAGCAGCCAAGGTGCTAGGAGCATTTCGACCTACGAGCAGTACTTC
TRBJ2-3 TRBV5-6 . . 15 CASSPPAASTDTQYF TGTGCCAGCAGCCCCCCGGCGGCTAGCACAGATACGCAGTATTTT
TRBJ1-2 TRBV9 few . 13 CASSPGFGDGYTF TGTGCCAGCAGCCCAGGATTCGGGGATGGCTACACCTTC
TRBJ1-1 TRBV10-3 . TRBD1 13 CAIRGDRNTEAFF TGTGCCATCAGGGGGGACAGGAACACTGAAGCTTTCTTT
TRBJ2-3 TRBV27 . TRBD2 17 CASSRPPSGRATDTQYF TGTGCCAGCAGTCGACCCCCTAGCGGGAGGGCCACAGATACGCAGTATTTT
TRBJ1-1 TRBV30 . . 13 CAWGGVGDTEAFF TGTGCCTGGGGGGGGGTAGGGGACACTGAAGCTTTCTTT
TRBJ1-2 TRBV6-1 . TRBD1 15 CASSEFGTGYDGYTF TGTGCCAGCAGTGAATTTGGGACAGGGTATGACGGCTACACCTTC
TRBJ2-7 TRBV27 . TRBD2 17 CASSSTRSGGPSYEQYF TGTGCCAGCAGCAGCACACGTTCGGGGGGGCCTTCCTACGAGCAGTACTTC
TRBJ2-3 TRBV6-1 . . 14 CASSVQGRADTQYF TGTGCCAGCAGTGTTCAGGGGCGGGCAGATACGCAGTATTTT
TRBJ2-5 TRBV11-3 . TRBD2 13 CASSRGGQETQYF TGTGCCAGCAGCCGGGGGGGTCAAGAGACCCAGTACTTC
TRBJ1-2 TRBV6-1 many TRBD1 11 CASTGQGGYTF TGTGCCAGCACCGGACAGGGTGGCTACACCTTC
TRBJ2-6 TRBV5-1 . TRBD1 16 CASSLQGGSGANVLTF TGCGCCAGCAGCCTACAGGGGGGTTCTGGGGCCAACGTCCTGACTTTC
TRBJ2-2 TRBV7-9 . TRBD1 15 CASSLGTGSSGELFF TGTGCCAGCAGCTTAGGGACAGGGAGCAGCGGGGAGCTGTTTTTT
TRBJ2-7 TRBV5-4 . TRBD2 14 CASSPGTNSYEQYF TGTGCCAGCAGCCCCGGGACTAACTCCTACGAGCAGTACTTC
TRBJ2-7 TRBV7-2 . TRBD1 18 CASSLGAGAPDRVYEQYF TGTGCCAGCAGCTTAGGTGCGGGCGCCCCGGACAGGGTGTACGAGCAGTACTTC
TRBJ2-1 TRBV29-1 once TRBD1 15 CSVAGGQGATLGQFF TGCAGCGTTGCAGGGGGGCAGGGGGCCACCCTAGGGCAGTTCTTC
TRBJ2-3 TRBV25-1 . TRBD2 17 CASSALRSGGRTDTQYF TGTGCCAGCAGTGCCCTTCGTAGCGGGGGGCGCACAGATACGCAGTATTTT
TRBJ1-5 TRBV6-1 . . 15 CASSVQGNSNQPQHF TGTGCCAGCAGCGTGCAGGGGAATAGCAATCAGCCCCAGCATTTT